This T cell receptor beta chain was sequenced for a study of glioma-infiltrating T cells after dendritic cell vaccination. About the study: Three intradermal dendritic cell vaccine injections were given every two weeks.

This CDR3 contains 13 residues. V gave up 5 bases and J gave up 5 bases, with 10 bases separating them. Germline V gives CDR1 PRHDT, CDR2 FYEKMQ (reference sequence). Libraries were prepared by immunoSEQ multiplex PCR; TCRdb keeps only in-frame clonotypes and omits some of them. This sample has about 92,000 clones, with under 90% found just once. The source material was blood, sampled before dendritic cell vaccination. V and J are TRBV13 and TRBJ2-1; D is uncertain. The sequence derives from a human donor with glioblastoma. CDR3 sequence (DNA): TGTGCCAGCAGCCCCAAACTAAACAATGAGCAGTTCTTC. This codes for CASSPKLNNEQFF.